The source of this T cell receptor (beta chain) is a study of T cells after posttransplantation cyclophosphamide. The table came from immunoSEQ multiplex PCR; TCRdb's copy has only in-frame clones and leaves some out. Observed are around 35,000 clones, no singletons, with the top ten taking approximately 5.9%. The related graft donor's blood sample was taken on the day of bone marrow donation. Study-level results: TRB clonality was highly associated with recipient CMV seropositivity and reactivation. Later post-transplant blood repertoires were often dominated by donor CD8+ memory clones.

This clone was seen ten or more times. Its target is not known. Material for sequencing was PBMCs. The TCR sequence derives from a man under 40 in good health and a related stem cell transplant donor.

CDR3 amino acids: CASSYAGGGNQPQHF. CDR3 bases: TGTGCCAGCAGTTATGCAGGGGGCGGCAATCAGCCCCAGCATTTT. The J gene is TRBJ1-5, the V gene TRBV6-5; 8 positions agree with TRBD1. Losses at the gene ends were 3 bases for V and 2 bases for J; bases not matched to a gene: 3. CDR1 and CDR2 from the germline V gene are MNHEY and SVGAGI. The length of the CDR3 is 15 residues.